Below, one T cell receptor (beta chain) is given with its context. The data stem from a study of blood T cell repertoires in COVID-19. Study summary: T cells, B-cell-depleted T cells, or PBMCs provided the cDNA or gDNA that served as material.

Original analysis: Amplification of reference gene primers provided the estimated nucleated cell counts. Clones were sequenced by immunoSEQ multiplex PCR, and TCRdb holds only the in-frame ones, with some missing. The V and J calls and clone size come from that table; D and trimming were worked out from the DNA. There are more than 300,000 clones in the sample; 75% to 90% occur only once, and about 6.3% lies in the top ten. Patients from Seattle were sampled longitudinally, starting during active infection. This TCR came from a woman in her forties or fifties with COVID-19, enrolled during active disease. The specimen was peripheral blood.

CDR3 DNA: TGTGCCAGCGGGAAGGACAGGCCGAATTACGAGCAGTACTTC. This gives the protein CASGKDRPNYEQYF. The chain couples TRBV6-5 to TRBJ2-7; the match to TRBD1 covers 7 bases. V was pared by 8 bases and J by 4 bases, with 11 bases of the junction left unmatched. The CDR3 has 14 residues. Germline loops: CDR1 MNHEY, CDR2 SVGAGI.